The rows below give T cell receptor beta chains drawn from one sample of a study of read filtering for tumor transcriptome and immune sequencing. TCRdb re-derived calls from the reads in MiXCR, one entry per CDR3 protein. The table lists roughly 130,000 distinct CDR3 sequences, roughly 13% of them singletons. Sample: a population of CD138-negative cells sorted from bone marrow. These receptors were taken from a donor aged 40 or older with multiple myeloma. CDR3s include the opening cysteine and the closing phenylalanine or tryptophan. D genes are given only for firm matches. Where a row states a size, it is once, few, many or the class of an expanded clone; other rows omit it.

abundance	v_gene	d_gene	j_gene	CDR3aa	CDR3nt
many	TRBV6-5	-	TRBJ1-2	CASSYRPGLNYGYTF	TGTGCCAGCAGTTACCGTCCCGGACTAAACTATGGCTACACCTTC
many	TRBV9	-	TRBJ1-5	CASSAGGSPGSNQPQHF	TGTGCCAGCAGCGCTGGGGGGTCCCCGGGCAGCAATCAGCCCCAGCATTTT
many	TRBV20-1	TRBD2	TRBJ2-5	CSARPLLAGASGETQYF	TGCAGTGCTCGCCCCTTGCTAGCGGGCGCGTCGGGAGAGACCCAGTACTTC
many	TRBV6-2/TRBV6-3	-	TRBJ1-5	CASSSRNQPQHF	TGTGCCAGCAGTTCCAGGAATCAGCCCCAGCATTTT
-	TRBV7-2	-	TRBJ2-3	CASSPTGTGADTQYF	TGTGCCAGCAGCCCTACCGGGACCGGCGCAGATACGCAGTATTTT
few	TRBV7-2	TRBD1	TRBJ1-2	CASSFMGQGYGYTF	TGTGCCAGCAGCTTTATGGGACAGGGCTATGGCTACACCTTC
-	TRBV6-2/TRBV6-3	-	TRBJ2-1	CASSLIPGEQFF	TGTGCCAGCAGTTTGATCCCTGGGGAGCAGTTCTTC
many	TRBV5-1	TRBD2	TRBJ2-1	CASSPGLAGEEQFF	TGCGCCAGCAGCCCGGGACTAGCGGGGGAAGAGCAGTTCTTC
many	TRBV6-5	TRBD2	TRBJ2-1	CATSGGPYNEQFF	TGTGCCACGAGCGGGGGGCCCTACAATGAGCAGTTCTTC
many	TRBV5-1	TRBD2	TRBJ2-1	CASQPGGGSYNEQFF	TGCGCCAGCCAACCCGGGGGAGGGTCCTACAATGAGCAGTTCTTC
many	TRBV4-1	TRBD1	TRBJ2-6	CASSQNPLAGTGGSGANVLTF	TGCGCCAGCAGCCAAAACCCGCTAGCCGGGACAGGGGGCTCTGGGGCCAACGTCCTGACTTTC
few	TRBV19	-	TRBJ1-2	CASIDGRGYGYTF	TGTGCCAGTATTGACGGCAGGGGCTATGGCTACACCTTC
many	TRBV5-8	-	TRBJ2-3	CASSFPGPSRVTDTQYF	TGTGCCAGCAGCTTCCCCGGACCGTCGAGGGTCACAGATACGCAGTATTTT
many	TRBV2	TRBD1	TRBJ2-1	CASNGQGYNEQFF	TGTGCCAGCAATGGACAGGGATACAATGAGCAGTTCTTC
many	TRBV3-1	-	TRBJ1-1	CASSQDVLGTEAFF	TGTGCCAGCAGCCAAGATGTCCTTGGCACTGAAGCTTTCTTT
few	TRBV14	TRBD2	TRBJ2-1	CASSPWGGRYSSYNEQFF	TGTGCCAGCAGCCCCTGGGGGGGAAGGTACAGCTCCTACAATGAGCAGTTCTTC
-	TRBV6-1	TRBD1	TRBJ2-5	CASSASRDRGRETQYF	TGTGCCAGCAGTGCGTCCCGGGACAGGGGACGAGAGACCCAGTACTTC
many	TRBV7-9	-	TRBJ1-1	CASSLIQGMSTEAFF	TGTGCCAGCAGCTTAATCCAGGGAATGAGCACTGAAGCTTTCTTT
-	TRBV4-1	-	TRBJ2-1	CASSVGSSYNGQFF	TGCGCCAGCAGCGTGGGGAGCTCCTACAATGGGCAGTTCTTC
many	TRBV24-1	TRBD2	TRBJ2-1	CATSHSGRQFF	TGTGCCACCAGCCATAGCGGGAGGCAGTTCTTC
many	TRBV5-1	-	TRBJ2-1	CASSFEPTTGIGSYNEQFF	TGCGCCAGCAGCTTTGAGCCAACTACAGGGATAGGGTCCTACAATGAGCAGTTCTTC
few	TRBV7-2	TRBD1	TRBJ2-3	CASSRQGASSTDTQYF	TGTGCCAGCAGCCGACAGGGGGCCTCTAGCACAGATACGCAGTATTTT
many	TRBV5-4	TRBD2	TRBJ2-5	CASSQRGALQETQYF	TGTGCCAGCAGCCAGCGGGGGGCCCTCCAAGAGACCCAGTACTTC
many	TRBV6-5	-	TRBJ2-7	CASNPRGSNEQYF	TGTGCCAGCAATCCTCGGGGAAGCAACGAGCAGTACTTC
many	TRBV11-2	TRBD2	TRBJ2-3	CASKKLGGSPDTQYF	TGTGCCAGCAAGAAGCTGGGCGGGAGTCCAGATACGCAGTATTTT
-	TRBV20-1	TRBD2	TRBJ2-2	CSARSAGGPAGELFF	TGCAGTGCTAGATCAGCGGGAGGGCCTGCCGGGGAGCTGTTTTTT
many	TRBV28	TRBD1	TRBJ2-5	CASTDPGQGGETQYF	TGTGCCAGCACCGACCCGGGACAGGGCGGAGAGACCCAGTACTTC
many	TRBV28	TRBD2	TRBJ2-7	CASTPGIVSGDSYEQYF	TGTGCCAGCACCCCCGGTATTGTTAGCGGGGACTCCTACGAGCAGTACTTC
-	TRBV5-1	TRBD2	TRBJ2-6	CASSLSSGASGANVLTF	TGCGCCAGCAGCTTATCTAGCGGGGCCTCTGGGGCCAACGTCCTGACTTTC
few	TRBV29-1	-	TRBJ1-2	CGVEEKAGVYTF	TGCGGCGTTGAAGAGAAGGCAGGGGTCTACACCTTC
many	TRBV7-9	TRBD2	TRBJ2-1	CASSLDRALAGEKAGEQFF	TGTGCCAGCAGCTTAGATCGAGCTCTAGCGGGAGAAAAGGCTGGTGAGCAGTTCTTC
-	TRBV7-8	-	TRBJ2-3	CATTGISTDTQYF	TGTGCCACCACAGGGATAAGCACAGATACGCAGTATTTT
many	TRBV20-1	-	TRBJ2-5	CSAGQETQYF	TGCAGTGCGGGACAAGAGACCCAGTACTTC
many	TRBV7-3	TRBD2	TRBJ2-1	CASSVTSGRQDEQFF	TGTGCCAGCAGCGTGACTAGCGGGAGGCAGGATGAGCAGTTCTTC
many	TRBV7-6	-	TRBJ1-2	CASSLEVGTNYGYTF	TGTGCCAGCAGCTTAGAGGTTGGGACGAACTATGGCTACACCTTC
many	TRBV29-1	-	TRBJ2-5	CSGGRGEETQYF	TGCAGCGGAGGGCGGGGTGAGGAGACCCAGTACTTC
many	TRBV7-8	-	TRBJ1-5	CASSLSVNQPQHF	TGTGCCAGCAGCTTGAGTGTTAATCAGCCCCAGCATTTT
many	TRBV3-1	-	TRBJ2-6	CASSQDMVSGANVLTF	TGTGCCAGCAGCCAAGATATGGTTTCCGGGGCCAACGTCCTGACTTTC
many	TRBV6-1	TRBD1	TRBJ2-3	CASSEPRQGADTQYF	TGTGCCAGCAGTGAACCCAGGCAGGGGGCAGATACGCAGTATTTT
many	TRBV7-6	-	TRBJ1-1	CASSSPGPMNTEAFF	TGTGCCAGCAGCTCCCCCGGGCCGATGAACACTGAAGCTTTCTTT
few	TRBV7-2	-	TRBJ2-2	CASSPRTANTGELFF	TGTGCCAGCAGCCCACGGACGGCGAACACCGGGGAGCTGTTTTTT
many	TRBV10-3	-	TRBJ1-5	CAISESTGTTRQPQHF	TGTGCCATCAGTGAGTCGACGGGGACGACAAGGCAGCCCCAGCATTTT
few	TRBV20-1	TRBD2	TRBJ2-3	CSARVSGKGTDTQYF	TGCAGTGCTAGAGTTAGCGGGAAGGGCACAGATACGCAGTATTTT
-	TRBV5-1	TRBD1	TRBJ1-2	CASSSFPGQGHGYTF	TGCGCCAGCAGCTCATTCCCGGGACAGGGTCATGGCTACACCTTC
many	TRBV9	-	TRBJ2-1	CASSVVTSYNEQFF	TGTGCCAGCAGCGTGGTTACCTCATACAATGAGCAGTTCTTC
many	TRBV29-1	TRBD1	TRBJ2-5	CSAIPGQGYQETQYF	TGCAGCGCCATACCGGGACAGGGGTACCAAGAGACCCAGTACTTC
few	TRBV4-2	TRBD2	TRBJ2-3	CASSQRPTSGSTDTQYF	TGTGCCAGCAGCCAGCGCCCGACTAGCGGGAGCACAGATACGCAGTATTTT
-	TRBV7-9	-	TRBJ2-1	CASSLGSNYNEQFF	TGTGCCAGCAGCTTAGGAAGTAACTACAATGAGCAGTTCTTC
-	TRBV5-6	-	TRBJ1-2	CASSLWTGSNYGYTF	TGTGCCAGCAGCTTGTGGACGGGATCTAACTATGGCTACACCTTC
-	TRBV30	TRBD1	TRBJ2-7	CAYRIDRGPSEQYF	TGTGCCTACCGGATCGACAGGGGGCCTAGCGAGCAGTACTTC
few	TRBV5-1	TRBD1	TRBJ1-5	CASSTGDSDLPQHF	TGCGCCAGCAGCACAGGGGATAGCGATCTGCCCCAGCATTTT
many	TRBV5-1	-	TRBJ2-2	CASSLDLQGHSGELFF	TGCGCCAGCAGCTTGGATCTCCAGGGCCACTCCGGGGAGCTGTTTTTT